This is a list of T cell receptor beta chains from one sample in a study of beta chain features in type 1 diabetes. The table came from immunoSEQ multiplex PCR; TCRdb's copy has only in-frame clones and leaves some out. The sample carries 110,000 to 150,000 clones, around a tenth recorded once. The sequencing input was central memory CD4+ T cells from blood. Every receptor here comes from a man younger than 35 in good health. The conserved cysteine and the conserved F or W are not part of the CDR3 here. The order of the fields is clone size, V gene, D gene, CDR3 protein. D genes are given only for firm matches. A clone size is listed for some rows: how often the clone was seen (once, few, many), or a class if it is expanded.

-	TRBV9	-	ASSVDGGREQY
-	TRBV7-8	-	ASSFNGYGYT
-	TRBV5-1	-	ASKGSSESTDTQY
-	TRBV4-3	-	ASSQVSQGHNQPQH
-	TRBV4-3	-	ASSQGIVWRQEKNYEQY
few	TRBV2	TRBD2	ASIYGGSTDTQY
-	TRBV29-1	-	SVTGDGLKKEQY
few	TRBV19	TRBD2	ASSSLRLAGRDEQF
few	TRBV2	-	ASNGVEGTGELF
few	TRBV15	-	ATGPGFMNTEAF
few	TRBV6-5	-	ASSYSSRVYEQF
few	TRBV6-5	-	ASSYSTGVNTEAF
-	TRBV5-1	-	ASSLGPGNTEAF
-	TRBV18	-	ASSLGPGQGGNTIY
-	TRBV7-6	-	ASSSNTREKLF
-	TRBV7-8	-	ASSPQTVVNQPQH
few	TRBV7-2	-	ASSQDTEAF
few	TRBV5-4	-	ASSQGVGELF
-	TRBV5-1	-	ASSGTTISGANVLT
-	TRBV9	TRBD1	ASSLRDRKDTEAF